This note documents a single TCR beta chain sequence. No antigen is known for it. The study reverse transcribed the entire isolated RNA, so it sequenced expressed TCRB transcripts. Sequenced by immunoSEQ multiplex PCR; TCRdb stores in-frame clones only, minus some. This table has 200,000 to 250,000 clones, 16% appearing once. These data belong to a study of beta chain features in type 1 diabetes. Study-level background: Healthy donors and patients showed comparable age, gender and cell yields. Regarding the study as a whole: Unsettled here was the matter of whether HLA type influences TCRB rearrangement. Across all four CD4+ subsets, people with type 1 diabetes showed modestly shorter TCRB CDR3s.

V was trimmed by 0 bases and J by 6 bases, leaving 21 bases between them. This CDR3 spans 17 amino acids. The germline CDR1 and CDR2 sequences are MGHRA and YSYEKL. Sorted populations all exceeded 98% purity. Material for sequencing was naive CD4+ T cells from blood. The sequence came from a man aged 25 to 40 with type 1 diabetes. The rearrangement uses TRBV4-1 and TRBJ2-7, with D hard to call. CDR3 DNA sequence: TGCGCCAGCAGCCAAGACGTGACGAGAGGCAAGATGGGCGAGCAGTACTTC. It yields the protein CASSQDVTRGKMGEQYF.